Below are 29 T cell receptor beta chains sequenced from a single sample in a study of T cells in Graves' hyperthyroidism and ophthalmopathy (dated by TCRdb to between 2019 and 2020). Receptors were amplified or captured by multiplex PCR. The sequencer listed for this sample is Illumina HiSeq 2000. Amplification of TCR beta CDR3 regions was carried out from RNA transcripts. For the first round of RT-PCR on the TCR CDR3, the HTBI primer set was used together with the Qiagen OneStep RT-PCR kit. The public reads were reanalyzed by TCRdb: fastp trimming at Q25, MiXCR alignment, in-frame beta chains only. Merged by CDR3 protein, the rows form single entries marked with the most common genes and DNA. Recorded for this sample are under 350,000 distinct CDR3 sequences; approximately 18% of them occurred a single time. Around 47% of the sample belongs to the ten largest clones. The sample taken for sequencing was blood. The receptors come from a woman aged 50 to 65 with Graves' hyperthyroidism.

At least ten counts were recorded for this clonotype. The rearrangement joins TRBV27 to TRBJ2-1; 11 nucleotides agree with TRBD2. Looked up from germline, CDR1 is MNHEY and CDR2 is SMNVEV (reference sequence). With 5 bases clipped from V and 4 bases from J, the junction kept 7 bases outside the gene matches. This CDR3 is built from 16 residues. The chain's CDR3 is CASSPPLAGGYNEQFF. CDR3 DNA sequence: TGTGCCAGCAGTCCCCCCCTAGCGGGGGGATACAATGAGCAGTTCTTC.

This clonotype was recorded a few times. The rearrangement links TRBV28 to TRBJ2-7, with D uncertain. The CDR3 runs 14 residues. With 8 bases removed from V and 0 bases from J, the gap between germline ends came to 14 bases. The germline V gene has CDR1 MDHEN and CDR2 SYDVKM. For the CDR3, the DNA is TGTGCCAGCTTCAGGCAGGCCGGCTCCTACGAGCAGTACTTC. The encoded protein is CASFRQAGSYEQYF. Together with reference TRBV28 and TRBJ2-7, the CDR3 gives the full variable domain: DVKVTQSSRYLVKRTGEKVFLECVQDMDHENMFWYRQDPGLGLRLIYFSYDVKMKEKGDIPEGYSVSREKKERFSLILESASTNQTSMYLCASFRQAGSYEQYFGPGTRLTVT.

Note on this clonotype: A much larger clone differs from this one at a single base, so this may be a read error. The chain joins TRBV28 to TRBJ1-2, with D perhaps matching TRBD1 (5 bases). Per germline, CDR1 MDHEN and CDR2 SYDVKM. CDR3 length: 14 residues. V lost 2 bases to trimming and J lost 3 bases, with 10 bases between them. The CDR3 coding sequence is TGTGCCAGCAGTTTAAGGGGAGAGGACTATGGCTACACCTTC. Translation: CASSLRGEDYGYTF.

This clonotype showed up just a few times. The chain employs TRBV7-3 and TRBJ1-1, with 9 bases aligning to TRBD1. V was pared by 2 bases and J by 2 bases, with 3 bases of the junction left unmatched. The germline CDR1 and CDR2 sequences are SGHTA and FQGTGA. The CDR3 has 15 residues. The CDR3 loop reads CASSLATGGNTEAFF. The CDR3 coding sequence is TGTGCCAGCAGCTTAGCTACAGGGGGCAACACTGAAGCTTTCTTT.

The CDR3 DNA sequence: TGTGCCTGGAAGGGAGCGGGGAATACGCAGTATTTT. Its protein is CAWKGAGNTQYF. V is TRBV30 and J is TRBJ2-3, with 7 positions matching TRBD2. After removal of 4 bases from V and 7 bases from J, the junction contained 5 bases not matched to a gene. Germline values: CDR1 GTSNPN, CDR2 SVGIG (reference sequence). This CDR3 region has 12 residues.

This clonotype was seen at least ten times. The CDR3 loop is CASSRSDANEKLFF. CDR3 DNA: TGCGCCAGCAGTAGGTCAGATGCTAATGAAAAACTGTTTTTT. The chain uses TRBV5-1 and TRBJ1-4; no reliable D call. The CDR3 length is 14 residues. Trimming cost V 5 bases and J 3 bases, with 11 bases left between them. Germline loops: CDR1 SGHRS, CDR2 YFSETQ. The full variable domain, with the rest looked up from reference TRBV5-1 and TRBJ1-4, is KAGVTQTPRYLIKTRGQQVTLSCSPISGHRSVSWYQQTPGQGLQFLFEYFSETQRNKGNFPGRFSGRQFSNSRSEMNVSTLELGDSALYLCASSRSDANEKLFFGSGTQLSVL.

This clonotype was observed at least ten times. The genes are TRBV2 and TRBJ2-1; D is unresolved. Trimming took off 10 bases at V and 7 bases at J, with 14 bases between the two ends. The CDR3 covers 12 residues. Looked up from germline, CDR1 is SNHLY and CDR2 is FYNNEI. In nucleotides, the CDR3 is TGTGCCACCCTCGGACCCGTTAATGAGCAGTTCTTC. It yields the protein CATLGPVNEQFF.

V usage is TRBV10-2 and J usage is TRBJ1-2; D remains unclear. Germline V gene data show CDR1 as WSHSY and CDR2 as SAAADI. There are 13 residues in the CDR3. V lost 0 bases to trimming and J lost 7 bases, with 9 bases between them. As DNA, the CDR3 is TGCGCCAGCAGTGAGTCGTGGGGAGGTGGCTACACCTTC. Its translation is CASSESWGGGYTF.

This sequence joins TRBV20-1 and TRBJ1-1; no clear D. The CDR3 has 13 amino acids. Germline CDR1 and CDR2: DFQATT and SNEGSKA (reference sequence). Between the trimmed V and J ends, which lost 0 bases and 3 bases, there was a span of 8 bases. DNA for the CDR3: TGCAGTGCTAGAGAGCGGTTGTACACTGAAGCTTTCTTT. This translates into CSARERLYTEAFF.

This clonotype was detected many times. The chain uses TRBV6-1 and TRBJ1-1; D is unclear. Germline V gene data show CDR1 as MNHNS and CDR2 as SASEGT. V lost 4 bases and J 1 base, leaving 10 bases between the germline ends. CDR3 length: 14 amino acids. CDR3 sequence (DNA): TGTGCCAGCAGTGTCGACCCAGCGAACACTGAAGCTTTCTTT. This encodes CASSVDPANTEAFF.

The V and J genes are TRBV3-1 and TRBJ1-4, with a weak D call TRBD1 (6 bases). The germline gives CDR1 LGHDT, CDR2 YNNKEL (reference sequence). The CDR3 totals 15 residues. Trimming removed 4 bases from V and 7 bases from J, with 16 bases in between. DNA for the CDR3: TGTGCCAGCAGCCGGAGGGGGACGTGGGGTGAAAAACTGTTTTTT. The encoded protein is CASSRRGTWGEKLFF.

There are many counts of this clonotype. The V and J genes are TRBV18 and TRBJ2-5, with unresolved D. The CDR3 extends over 13 amino acids. Germline lookup yields CDR1 KGHSH and CDR2 LQKENI. The V gene lost 4 bases and the J gene lost 4 bases, with 10 bases spanning the gap. As DNA, the CDR3 is TGTGCCAGCTCACTCAATAAGGGAGAGACCCAGTACTTC. Translated: CASSLNKGETQYF.

This rearrangement joins TRBV20-1 to TRBJ2-3, with 8 bases that match TRBD2. With 4 bases clipped from V and 6 bases from J, the junction kept 6 bases outside the gene matches. This CDR3 is 13 amino acids long. Germline assignment: CDR1 DFQATT and CDR2 SNEGSKA (reference sequence). In DNA form, the CDR3 reads TGCAGTGCTACTTTTAGCGGGGATGATACGCAGTATTTT. Protein product: CSATFSGDDTQYF.

At least ten counts were recorded for this clonotype. V and J are TRBV28 and TRBJ2-5; TRBD1 agrees at 7 bases. Germline V gene lookup returns CDR1 MDHEN and CDR2 SYDVKM. The CDR3 consists of 16 residues. With V trimmed by 5 bases and J by 1 base, 10 bases remained unmatched. The CDR3, as DNA: TGTGCCAGCAGTACCAACAGGGGCGATGGCCAAGAGACCCAGTACTTC. Protein: CASSTNRGDGQETQYF.

This clonotype has more than one count but fewer than ten. The chain uses TRBV7-9 and TRBJ2-4; the D gene is possibly TRBD1 (6 bases). Trimming removed 1 base at V and 6 bases at J, with 10 bases between. The CDR3 consists of 14 residues. Germline V CDR1 and CDR2: SEHNR, FQNEAQ (reference sequence). The CDR3 loop is CASSLEDSPNIQYF. DNA for the CDR3: TGTGCCAGCAGCTTAGAGGACAGCCCAAACATTCAGTACTTC.

This clonotype was recorded many times. The chain combines TRBV18 with TRBJ2-1; 7 nucleotides match TRBD1. The CDR3 consists of 15 residues. V shed 2 bases and J 5 bases; nucleotides not matched to a gene: 6. From germline, CDR1 is KGHSH and CDR2 LQKENI. The CDR3 loop is CASSPTWDSNNEQFF. The CDR3 DNA is TGTGCCAGCTCACCAACGTGGGACAGTAACAATGAGCAGTTCTTC.

In its sample, this clonotype was seen a few times. The chain has TRBV15 and TRBJ2-2; D not resolved. The CDR3 has 15 amino acids. The germline V and J ends were trimmed by 1 base and 1 base, with 7 bases remaining between them. Germline CDR1 LNHNV, CDR2 YYDKDF (reference sequence). The CDR3 DNA follows: TGTGCCACCAGCAGAGTAGCAGAGAACACCGGGGAGCTGTTTTTT. Protein product: CATSRVAENTGELFF.

This clonotype was counted at least ten times. J is TRBJ2-7 and V is TRBV2; no clear D gene. The CDR3 contains 12 residues. Germline loops: CDR1 SNHLY, CDR2 FYNNEI. Trimming cost V 3 bases and J 1 base, with 4 bases left between them. The CDR3 DNA is TGTGCCAGCAGTGATGGGTCCTACGAGCAGTACTTC. This translates into CASSDGSYEQYF.

This clonotype has a count of ten or more. The chain recombines TRBV10-3 with TRBJ1-5, with D possibly TRBD1 on 6 matching bases. The germline gives CDR1 ENHRY, CDR2 SYGVKD. V lost 4 bases and J 4 bases, leaving 14 bases between the germline ends. CDR3 size: 15 residues. The CDR3 reads CAISVGRGTNQPQHF. CDR3 DNA: TGTGCCATCAGTGTCGGGAGGGGGACGAATCAGCCCCAGCATTTT.

In the case of this clonotype: One base away lies a much larger clone, so this may be a sequencing read error. The chain joins TRBV11-3 to TRBJ2-5; TRBD2 might be the D (5 bases). Trimming took off 1 base at V and 5 bases at J, with 17 bases between the two ends. CDR3 length equals 16 residues. Germline V CDR1 and CDR2: SGHNT, YENEEA. CDR3 in amino acids: CASSLVGESGGETQYF. For the CDR3, the DNA is TGTGCCAGCAGCTTAGTTGGTGAGAGCGGTGGGGAGACCCAGTACTTC.

The chain uses TRBV2 and TRBJ2-1; 9 nucleotides align to TRBD2. Unmatched junction bases numbered 12, after V lost 6 bases and J lost 3 bases. The CDR3 length is 17 residues. CDR1 is SNHLY, CDR2 FYNNEI, per germline. The CDR3 sequence: CASRSTPGLAHYNEQFF. The CDR3, as DNA: TGTGCCAGCAGATCTACCCCGGGACTAGCCCACTACAATGAGCAGTTCTTC.

V and J are TRBV10-3 and TRBJ2-2, with 7 nucleotides matching TRBD1. V shed 8 bases, J shed 3 bases, and the junction held 6 bases outside the gene matches. The germline V gene has CDR1 ENHRY and CDR2 SYGVKD. The CDR3 sequence is 14 residues long. The CDR3 region is CAISGQGDTGELFF. The CDR3 DNA reads as TGTGCCATCTCCGGCCAGGGGGACACCGGGGAGCTGTTTTTT.

The table lists this clonotype with many counts. The chain has TRBV20-1 and TRBJ2-1; 13 bases are shared with TRBD2. The CDR3 loop spans 14 amino acids. Per germline, CDR1 DFQATT and CDR2 SNEGSKA (reference sequence). J lost 10 bases, V lost 5 bases, and 8 bases had no gene match. For the CDR3, the DNA is TGCAGTGCTCGGGGACTAGCGGGGCGAGAGGAGCAGTTCTTC. Translating gives CSARGLAGREEQFF.

There are many counts of this clonotype. The chain employs TRBV10-3 and TRBJ2-1; 12 bases are shared with TRBD2. Trimming at V came to 10 bases and at J to 5 bases, leaving 15 bases not matched to a gene. The CDR3 is made up of 17 amino acids. Germline-derived CDR1 and CDR2 are ENHRY and SYGVKD. The CDR3 is CATDGSGTSGLDNEQFF. As DNA, the CDR3 is TGTGCCACCGACGGTTCCGGGACTAGCGGGTTGGACAATGAGCAGTTCTTC.

The J gene is TRBJ2-7, the V gene TRBV5-1; the D gene is possibly TRBD2 (5 bases). The germline V and J ends were trimmed by 6 bases and 3 bases, with 16 bases remaining between them. Germline values: CDR1 SGHRS, CDR2 YFSETQ. The CDR3 runs to 14 residues. The CDR3 spells CASTPTPGIYEQYF. CDR3 DNA: TGCGCCAGCACCCCGACACCCGGGATCTACGAGCAGTACTTC. The full variable domain, with the rest looked up from reference TRBV5-1 and TRBJ2-7, is KAGVTQTPRYLIKTRGQQVTLSCSPISGHRSVSWYQQTPGQGLQFLFEYFSETQRNKGNFPGRFSGRQFSNSRSEMNVSTLELGDSALYLCASTPTPGIYEQYFGPGTRLTVT.

The rearrangement joins TRBV2 to TRBJ2-2, with D perhaps assigned TRBD1 or TRBD2 (5 bases each). Deletions cut 7 bases from V and 4 bases from J, with 13 bases between. CDR3 length equals 14 residues. CDR1 is SNHLY, CDR2 FYNNEI, per germline. This chain's CDR3 is CASMETAATGELFF. The CDR3 DNA follows: TGTGCCAGCATGGAGACAGCGGCCACCGGGGAGCTGTTTTTT.

This clonotype was found a few times. The chain employs TRBV6-5 and TRBJ2-7; 10 positions match TRBD2. The germline V gene encodes CDR1 MNHEY and CDR2 SVGAGI. Trimming removed 2 bases from V and 10 bases from J; junction bases left unmatched: 8. The CDR3 has 14 residues. In DNA form, the CDR3 reads TGTGCCAGCAGTTACCGAGCGGGAGGGCCGAGCCAGTACTTC. Amino acid sequence: CASSYRAGGPSQYF.

This clonotype was detected only a few times. The V and J genes are TRBV2 and TRBJ1-5; 7 bases are a match to TRBD1. Germline values: CDR1 SNHLY, CDR2 FYNNEI. V trimming: 8 bases; J trimming: 3 bases; junction bases outside the gene matches: 4. The CDR3 runs to 13 residues. CDR3 residues: CASATGNNQPQHF. CDR3 in DNA: TGTGCCAGCGCGACAGGGAACAATCAGCCCCAGCATTTT.

This clonotype came up many times. The chain is built from TRBV2 and TRBJ2-1; possible D gene TRBD2, 6 bases. V was pared by 5 bases and J by 6 bases, with 14 bases between. Germline CDR1 is SNHLY and CDR2 is FYNNEI. This CDR3 is built from 14 residues. CDR3 DNA sequence: TGTGCCAGCAGTCCCCGGGGGTGGGTCAATGAGCAGTTCTTC. Its translation: CASSPRGWVNEQFF.